Listed below are T cell receptor beta chains from one sample, sequenced in a study of T cell responses to AZD1222 COVID-19 vaccine. Assay: immunoSEQ multiplex PCR; the TCRdb copy retains only in-frame clones and omits some. The sample consists of roughly 120,000 clones, approximately 85% of them appearing once. Sample: peripheral blood, taken on day 0 of AZD1222 vaccination. These receptors were taken from an adult in good health. CDR3s leave out the opening cysteine and the closing phenylalanine or tryptophan. The order of the fields is CDR3 length, V gene, clone size, J gene, CDR3 protein. Only some rows state a clone size, as once, few, many or a class for expanded clones.

10,TRBV10-3,.,TRBJ2-7,AISEVDYEQY
12,TRBV4-1,.,TRBJ2-5,ASSQEGSDETQY
13,TRBV4-3,.,TRBJ1-1,ASSQGTDLNTEAF
8,TRBV21-1,.,TRBJ2-7,ASSKREQY
17,TRBV11-2,.,TRBJ2-1,ASSLVGTSGGASYNEQF
16,TRBV3-1/TRBV3-2,.,TRBJ2-3,ASSHLSGGATFTDTQY
12,TRBV2,.,TRBJ2-2,ASGYGGNTGELF
10,TRBV28,.,TRBJ1-1,ASGRVNTEAF
11,TRBV3-1/TRBV3-2,.,TRBJ2-7,ASSQGRTGREY
13,TRBV9,once,TRBJ2-5,ASSLRTGKSETQY